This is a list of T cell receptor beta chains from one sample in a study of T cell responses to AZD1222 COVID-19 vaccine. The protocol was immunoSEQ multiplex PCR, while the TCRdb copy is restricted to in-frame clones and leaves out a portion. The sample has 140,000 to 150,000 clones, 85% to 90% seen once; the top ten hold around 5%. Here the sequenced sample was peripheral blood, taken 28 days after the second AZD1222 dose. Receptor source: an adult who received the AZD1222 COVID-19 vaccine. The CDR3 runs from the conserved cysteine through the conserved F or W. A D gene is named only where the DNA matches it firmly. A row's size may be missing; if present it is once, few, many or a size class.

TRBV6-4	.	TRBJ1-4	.	CASRGTGDHGKLFF	TGTGCCAGCAGGGGGACGGGGGACCACGGAAAACTGTTTTTT
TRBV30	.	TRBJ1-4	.	CASNQGEKLFF	TGTGCCAGTAATCAGGGTGAAAAACTGTTTTTT
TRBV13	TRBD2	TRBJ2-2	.	CASSLGSGGASGELFF	TGTGCCAGCAGCTTAGGTAGCGGGGGGGCCTCCGGGGAGCTGTTTTTT
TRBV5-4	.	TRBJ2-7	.	CASSSLLIGGRFEGAYEQYF	TGTGCCAGCAGCTCGCTTCTGATCGGAGGGAGATTCGAGGGAGCTTACGAGCAGTACTTC
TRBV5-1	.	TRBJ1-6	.	CASSFAGSNSPLHF	TGCGCCAGCAGCTTCGCAGGGAGTAATTCACCCCTCCACTTT
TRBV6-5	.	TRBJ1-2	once	CASSYSRGGVSGYTF	TGTGCCAGCAGTTACTCGCGCGGGGGTGTGAGTGGCTACACCTTC
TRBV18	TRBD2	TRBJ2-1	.	CASSPPSGRKSYNEQFF	TGTGCCAGCTCACCGCCTAGCGGGAGGAAATCCTACAATGAGCAGTTCTTC
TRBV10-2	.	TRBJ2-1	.	CASRPALYEQFF	TGCGCCAGCAGACCGGCGCTCTATGAGCAGTTCTTC
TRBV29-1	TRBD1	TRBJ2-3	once	CSAWGDRSTDTQYF	TGCAGCGCCTGGGGGGACAGGAGCACAGATACGCAGTATTTT
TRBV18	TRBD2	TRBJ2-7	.	CASSTNPAGRGYEQYF	TGTGCCAGCTCCACGAACCCCGCCGGGCGGGGGTACGAGCAGTACTTC
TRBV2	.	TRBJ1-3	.	CATAGSGNTIYF	TGTGCCACCGCGGGCTCTGGAAACACCATATATTTT
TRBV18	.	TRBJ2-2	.	CASSAANTGELFF	TGTGCCAGCTCCGCAGCAAACACCGGGGAGCTGTTTTTT
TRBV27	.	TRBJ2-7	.	CASGYYYEQYF	TGTGCCAGCGGATATTACTACGAGCAGTACTTC
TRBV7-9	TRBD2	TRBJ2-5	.	CASSLGGTSGGVYQETQYF	TGTGCCAGCAGCTTAGGAGGGACTAGCGGGGGGGTGTACCAAGAGACCCAGTACTTC
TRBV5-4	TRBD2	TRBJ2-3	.	CASSLDLAGAADTQYF	TGTGCCAGCAGCTTGGATCTAGCGGGAGCTGCAGATACGCAGTATTTT
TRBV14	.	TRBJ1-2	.	CASSPSRGTYGYTF	TGTGCCAGCAGCCCCTCTCGGGGTACCTATGGCTACACCTTC
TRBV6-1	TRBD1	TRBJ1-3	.	CASSEQGGATIYF	TGTGCCAGCAGTGAACAGGGGGGAGCCACCATATATTTT
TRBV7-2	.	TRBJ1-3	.	CASSPGRSSGNTIYF	TGTGCCAGCAGTCCGGGACGGAGCTCTGGAAACACCATATATTTT
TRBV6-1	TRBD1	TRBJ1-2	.	CASSPDRGRDGYTF	TGTGCCAGCAGCCCCGACAGGGGGCGGGATGGCTACACCTTC
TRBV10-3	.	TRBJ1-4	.	CAIKGDDEKLFF	TGTGCCATCAAGGGGGATGATGAAAAACTGTTTTTT
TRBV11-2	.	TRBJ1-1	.	CASSLEIEGNTEAFF	TGTGCCAGCAGCTTAGAGATCGAAGGGAACACTGAAGCTTTCTTT
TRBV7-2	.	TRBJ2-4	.	CASRTMGESAKNIQYF	TGTGCCAGCAGGACGATGGGGGAATCGGCCAAAAACATTCAGTACTTC
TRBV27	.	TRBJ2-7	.	CASSSHPGASEQYF	TGTGCCAGCAGTTCCCATCCGGGAGCCTCCGAGCAGTACTTC
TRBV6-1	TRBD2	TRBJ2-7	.	CASSEHSGRAFEQYF	TGTGCCAGCAGTGAGCATAGCGGGAGGGCTTTCGAGCAGTACTTC
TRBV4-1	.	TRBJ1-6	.	CASSQDGRSSYNSPLHF	TGCGCCAGCAGCCAAGATGGCAGGAGCTCCTATAATTCACCCCTCCACTTT
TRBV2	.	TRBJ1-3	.	CASSEYSSGNTIYF	TGTGCCAGCAGTGAATACAGCTCTGGAAACACCATATATTTT
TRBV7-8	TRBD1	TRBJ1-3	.	CASSFNRGDTIYF	TGTGCCAGCAGCTTCAACAGGGGGGACACTATATATTTT
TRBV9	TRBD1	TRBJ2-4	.	CASRQGAHEGIQYF	TGTGCCAGCAGACAGGGGGCTCACGAGGGCATTCAGTACTTC
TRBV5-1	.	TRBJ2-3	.	CASSLTDLTDTQYF	TGCGCCAGCAGCTTGACCGACCTCACAGATACGCAGTATTTT
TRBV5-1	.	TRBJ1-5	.	CASSLGPGRGDYSNQPQHF	TGCGCCAGCAGCCTCGGCCCGGGGAGGGGGGACTATAGCAATCAGCCCCAGCATTTT
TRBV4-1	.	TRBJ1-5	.	CASSFEGLPSNQPQHF	TGCGCCAGCAGTTTTGAGGGTCTTCCGAGCAATCAGCCCCAGCATTTT
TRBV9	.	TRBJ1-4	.	CASSVDRGNNEKLFF	TGTGCCAGCAGCGTAGACCGAGGAAATAATGAAAAACTGTTTTTT
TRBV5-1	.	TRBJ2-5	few	CASSPQGETQYF	TGCGCCAGCAGCCCACAAGGCGAGACCCAGTACTTC
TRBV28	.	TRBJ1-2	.	CASSLDRGPNYGYTF	TGTGCCAGCAGTTTAGATCGAGGACCCAACTATGGCTACACCTTC
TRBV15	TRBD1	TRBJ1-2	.	CATSRGRDSGIYGYTF	TGTGCCACCAGCAGAGGCAGGGACAGTGGGATCTATGGCTACACCTTC
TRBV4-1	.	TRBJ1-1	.	CASSQVGEKITEAFF	TGCGCCAGCAGCCAAGTCGGAGAGAAGATTACTGAAGCTTTCTTT
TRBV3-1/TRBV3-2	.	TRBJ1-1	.	CASSTTDNTEAFF	TGTGCCAGCAGTACGACAGACAACACTGAAGCTTTCTTT
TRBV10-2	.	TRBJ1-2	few	CASRDSGANYGYTF	TGCGCCAGCAGGGACAGTGGAGCTAACTATGGCTACACCTTC
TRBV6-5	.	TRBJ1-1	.	CASSYDRGWTEAFF	TGTGCCAGCAGTTACGATCGGGGGTGGACTGAAGCTTTCTTT
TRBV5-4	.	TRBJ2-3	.	CASRTLSTDTQYF	TGTGCCAGCAGGACACTCAGCACAGATACGCAGTATTTT
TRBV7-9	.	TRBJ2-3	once	CASSFGGGWTDTQYF	TGTGCCAGCAGCTTCGGAGGGGGGTGGACAGATACGCAGTATTTT
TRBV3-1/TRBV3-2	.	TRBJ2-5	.	CASSQDRGLQYF	TGTGCCAGCAGCCAAGATCGTGGCTTGCAGTACTTC
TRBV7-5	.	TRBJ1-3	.	CARSYIKSGNTIYF	TGTGCCAGAAGCTATATAAAGTCTGGAAACACCATATATTTT
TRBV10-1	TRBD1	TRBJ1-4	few	CARTGVATNEKLFF	TGCGCCAGAACAGGGGTTGCAACTAATGAAAAACTGTTTTTT
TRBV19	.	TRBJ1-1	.	CASSIGLTEAFF	TGTGCCAGTAGTATTGGTCTCACTGAAGCTTTCTTT
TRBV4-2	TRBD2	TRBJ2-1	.	CASSQDSGLAGGNEQFF	TGTGCCAGCAGCCAAGATAGTGGTCTAGCGGGGGGTAATGAGCAGTTCTTC
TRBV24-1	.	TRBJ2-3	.	CATSDPLGPGDTQYF	TGTGCCACCAGTGACCCCCTTGGTCCGGGTGATACGCAGTATTTT
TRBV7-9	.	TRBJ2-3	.	CASTGRRGRGTDTQYF	TGTGCCAGCACCGGACGGAGAGGGCGGGGCACAGATACGCAGTATTTT
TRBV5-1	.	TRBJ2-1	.	CASREEGHLSYNEQFF	TGCGCCAGCAGAGAAGAGGGTCACCTCTCCTACAATGAGCAGTTCTTC
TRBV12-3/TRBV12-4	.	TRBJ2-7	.	CASRDSSNYEQYF	TGTGCCAGCAGAGACAGCAGCAACTACGAGCAGTACTTC
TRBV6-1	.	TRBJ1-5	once	CASSEPARGLTQHF	TGTGCCAGCAGTGAACCGGCTCGGGGTTTGACCCAGCATTTT
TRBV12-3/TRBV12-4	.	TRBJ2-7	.	CASSPDSYEQYF	TGTGCCAGCAGCCCAGACAGCTACGAGCAGTACTTC